The clone carrying this T cell receptor beta chain has just a few counts. Its specificity is not known. This specimen comes from a study of T cells after yellow fever vaccination. General observations from the study: Only a small proportion of the clonotypes turned up in both the CD4 and the CD8 compartments, likely arising from convergent recombination. FACS-sorted repertoires might harbor abundant contaminating clonotypes from the bulk population.

Production of TCR cDNA was by 5'RACE template switching, which also added a universal primer site and UMIs. TCRdb re-called the 5' RACE reads through MiXCR, storing one row per CDR3 protein. The sample records 620,000 or so distinct CDR3 sequences, about 12% being singletons. V was clipped by 3 bases and J by 5 bases; unmatched bases: 8. The V gene's germline CDR1 is SGHDT and CDR2 YYEEEE. The length of the CDR3 is 16 residues. This clonotype was sampled from a man between 25 and 39 years old who received the YFV17D yellow fever vaccine. This specimen consisted of PBMCs, obtained on the day of the yellow fever booster vaccination. The chain uses TRBV5-6 and TRBJ2-5, with TRBD2 identical over 12 bases. CDR3 sequence: CASSSRHGLAGETQYF. In nucleotides, the CDR3 is TGTGCCAGCAGCTCGCGCCATGGACTAGCGGGGGAGACCCAGTACTTC.